This T cell receptor (beta chain) was sequenced for a study of post-analysis software for immune sequencing data. Background on the study: Patients had relapsing-remitting, secondary progressive or progressive-relapsing multiple sclerosis; some lacked subtype. Notes on the study in general: The study found significantly lower normalized Chao1 diversity in multiple sclerosis patients than in controls.

As for this clonotype: As yet, its antigen is unknown.

Unique molecular identifiers were built into the TCR beta cDNA libraries. Each sample of roughly 0.95 to 10 million input T cells yielded around 500,000 cDNA molecules, so each molecule approximated one T cell. TCRdb used MiXCR to reprocess the PCR reads, holding one entry per CDR3 protein. The table lists a few hundred thousand distinct CDR3 sequences, roughly 38% of them singletons. The sample was blood. This receptor was taken from a girl between 10 and 17 years old with multiple sclerosis.

The chain's CDR3 is CASSLEAVVNEQFF. For the CDR3, the DNA is TGTGCCAGCAGCTTGGAGGCGGTTGTGAATGAGCAGTTCTTC. This rearrangement joins TRBV7-9 to TRBJ2-1; D may be TRBD2 (5 bases). CDR1 SEHNR and CDR2 FQNEAQ come from the germline V gene (reference sequence). The CDR3 sequence is 14 residues long. V lost 3 bases, J lost 7 bases, and 13 bases lay in between.